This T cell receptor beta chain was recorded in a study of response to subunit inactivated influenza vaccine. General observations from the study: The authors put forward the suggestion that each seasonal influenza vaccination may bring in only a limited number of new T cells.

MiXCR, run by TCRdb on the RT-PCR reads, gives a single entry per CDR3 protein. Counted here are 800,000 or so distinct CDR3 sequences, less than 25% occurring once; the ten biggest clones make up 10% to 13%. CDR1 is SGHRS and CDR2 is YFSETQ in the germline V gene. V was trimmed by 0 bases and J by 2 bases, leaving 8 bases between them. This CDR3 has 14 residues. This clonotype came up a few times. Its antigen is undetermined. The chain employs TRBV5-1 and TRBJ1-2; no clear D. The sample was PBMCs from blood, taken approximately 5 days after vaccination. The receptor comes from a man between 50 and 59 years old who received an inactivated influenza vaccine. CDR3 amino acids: CASSLAGFNYGYTF. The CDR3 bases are TGCGCCAGCAGCTTGGCCGGGTTCAACTATGGCTACACCTTC.